This T cell receptor (beta chain) derives from a study of neurological immune-mediated disorders. Time point: longitudinal time-point 2. The germline V gene has CDR1 KGHDR and CDR2 SFDVKD. J was trimmed by 6 bases and V by 2 bases; bases with no gene match: 5. This CDR3 region has 16 residues. TCRdb reanalysed the 5' RACE reads using MiXCR and keeps one entry per CDR3 protein. The sample lists tens of thousands of distinct CDR3 sequences; 10% to 15% were seen once. This clonotype was observed at least ten times. The sequence was obtained from a woman aged 40-49 years in good health. The V and J genes are TRBV24-1 and TRBJ2-5; 13 bases agree with TRBD2. The sample comprised PBMCs. The CDR3 reads CATSDSRTSGRQTQYF. The DNA for the CDR3 is TGTGCCACCAGTGATTCCAGGACTAGCGGGAGACAGACCCAGTACTTC.